This TCR beta chain was found in a study of control samples from healthy donors and cancer patients. Germline V gene data show CDR1 as SGHRS and CDR2 as YFSETQ. V shed 0 bases, J shed 0 bases, and the junction held 5 bases outside the gene matches. The CDR3 is made up of 16 amino acids. TCRdb's copy holds only in-frame clones and misses some; the assay was immunoSEQ multiplex PCR. The sample has 150,000 or so clones, over 90% seen once; the top ten hold approximately 15%. Sequenced material: PBMCs. The rearrangement joins TRBV5-1 to TRBJ1-1, with 7 nucleotides matching TRBD1. The TCR was taken from a man between 60 and 70 years old with colorectal cancer. In nucleotides, the CDR3 is TGCGCCAGCAGCTTGGAAGGGGGCAGCATGAACACTGAAGCTTTCTTT. Translating gives CASSLEGGSMNTEAFF.